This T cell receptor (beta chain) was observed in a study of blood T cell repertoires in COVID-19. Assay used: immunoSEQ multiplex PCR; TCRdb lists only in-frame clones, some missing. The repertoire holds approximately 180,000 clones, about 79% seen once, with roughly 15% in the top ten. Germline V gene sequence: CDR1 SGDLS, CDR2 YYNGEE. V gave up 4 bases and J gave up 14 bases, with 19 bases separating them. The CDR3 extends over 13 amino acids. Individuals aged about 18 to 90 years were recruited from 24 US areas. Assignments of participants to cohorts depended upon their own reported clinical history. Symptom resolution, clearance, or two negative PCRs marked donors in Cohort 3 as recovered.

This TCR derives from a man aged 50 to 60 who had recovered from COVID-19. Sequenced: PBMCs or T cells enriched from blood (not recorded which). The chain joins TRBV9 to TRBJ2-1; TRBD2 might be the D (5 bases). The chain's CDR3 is CASSQARGELKFF. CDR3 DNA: TGTGCCAGCAGCCAGGCGCGTGGGGAGCTGAAGTTCTTC.